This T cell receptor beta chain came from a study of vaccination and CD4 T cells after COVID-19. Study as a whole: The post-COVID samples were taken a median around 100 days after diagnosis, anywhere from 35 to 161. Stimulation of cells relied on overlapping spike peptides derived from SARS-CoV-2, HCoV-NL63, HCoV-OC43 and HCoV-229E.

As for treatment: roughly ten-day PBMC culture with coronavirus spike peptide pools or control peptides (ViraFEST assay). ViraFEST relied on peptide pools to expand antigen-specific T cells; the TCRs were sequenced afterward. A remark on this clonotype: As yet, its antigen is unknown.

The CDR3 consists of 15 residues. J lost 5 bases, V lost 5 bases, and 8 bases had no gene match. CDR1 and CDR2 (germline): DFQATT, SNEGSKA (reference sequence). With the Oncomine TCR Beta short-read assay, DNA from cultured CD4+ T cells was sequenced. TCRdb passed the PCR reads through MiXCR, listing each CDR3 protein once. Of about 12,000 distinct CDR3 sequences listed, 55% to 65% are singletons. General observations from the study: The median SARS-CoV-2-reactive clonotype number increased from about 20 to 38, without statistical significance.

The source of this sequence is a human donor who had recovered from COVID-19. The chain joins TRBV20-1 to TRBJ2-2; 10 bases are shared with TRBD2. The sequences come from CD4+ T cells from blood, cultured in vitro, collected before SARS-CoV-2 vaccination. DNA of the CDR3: TGCAGTGCTGGGGGACTAGCGAGGGGGACCGGGGAGCTGTTTTTT. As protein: CSAGGLARGTGELFF.